This T cell receptor beta chain was obtained from a study of OX40 agonist ivuxolimab in advanced cancers. Notes on the research overall: The costimulatory receptor OX40 (CD134) was targeted by ivuxolimab, a fully human IgG2 agonistic monoclonal antibody. Among the roughly 54 dose-escalation patients, 19 had hepatocellular carcinoma, around 15 melanoma, 9 renal cell carcinoma and 9 head and neck cancer. Intravenous ivuxolimab was administered to patients every 2 weeks at six dose levels: 0.01, 0.1, 0.3, 1.5, 3 and 10 mg/kg. The paper reports the monotherapy dose-escalation portion (N of about 56 patients) of the phase I ivuxolimab trial. In the dose-escalation cohort, nearly 85% of patients were male, and the mean age was 60 years with a range of about 20 to 79. Partial responses occurred in three dose-escalation patients, of whom one had hepatocellular carcinoma and two had cutaneous melanoma. The purpose of peripheral TCRbeta sequencing was to test whether ivuxolimab changed TCR sequence diversity and led to clonal T-cell expansion. Patients were allowed to have had prior anti-PD-1, anti-PD-L1 or anti-CTLA-4 therapy, and roughly two fifths of the dose-escalation patients had been treated with checkpoint inhibitors.

V is cut back by 8 bases and J by 6 bases, with 5 bases in the junction unmatched. Inclusive of the bounding cysteine and phenylalanine, the CDR3 is 14 residues long. The read is trimmed to its CDR3 DNA, 42 bases read in frame from base 1. The germline V gene supplies CDR1 SNHLY and CDR2 FYNNEI. Patients with autoimmune disease history or receiving systemic immunosuppression were excluded from the trial. Peripheral blood for TCR sequencing was drawn from every dose cohort at baseline, at cycle 4 day 1 and at cycle 7 day 1. The samples were taken from a phase I, first-in-human, multicenter, open-label dose-escalation trial of ivuxolimab. The trial enrolled adults with locally advanced or metastatic head and neck squamous cell, hepatocellular, melanoma or renal cell carcinoma. Before TCR sequencing, CD4+ T cells and CD8+ T cells from peripheral blood were sorted into separate populations. This clone was recorded once. The target of this receptor is not known. No base qualities exist here, and no much larger clone lies one base off it.

For sequencing of the TCRbeta CDR3 region, genomic DNA was extracted from the sorted cells. The immunoSEQ Assay was used to sequence the TCRbeta CDR3 regions. TCRdb holds this immuneACCESS table with in-frame rearrangements only. Some clones are missing; in checked studies, unresolved V genes explain under half, and the rest has no known cause. The sample table holds about 82,000 clones, of which roughly 89% were seen once. Under 0.7% of the sample belongs to the ten largest clones. What the authors observed across the whole study: The antigen specificity of the clonally expanded peripheral T cells was not determined. After ivuxolimab, expanded clones were on average more numerous among CD8+ T cells than among CD4+ T cells. At doses from 0.1 to 3.0 mg/kg, clonal expansion was seen in both CD4+ and CD8+ blood T cells between baseline and week 6. Low levels of normalized T-cell clonal expansion were also seen in some nonresponding patients. In the 0.1-3.0 mg/kg groups, partial responders were among the patients with the lowest normalized peripheral clonal expansion, particularly in CD8+ T cells.

The sequence was obtained from an adult with an advanced solid tumor such as melanoma, head and neck, liver or kidney cancer. Recombination joined TRBV2 with TRBJ2-1, with TRBD2 identical over 12 junction bases. The sequencing here drew on CD4+ or CD8+ T cells sorted from blood, taken in a trial of the OX40 agonist ivuxolimab. The DNA sequence follows: TGTGCCAGCTACCGGACTAGCGGGATCAATGAGCAGTTCTTC. Its coded protein is CASYRTSGINEQFF.